One and the same sample provided the 21 T cell receptor beta chains below, sequenced in a study of cytotoxic CD8 clonotypes in ibrutinib-treated CLL. TCRdb's table, derived via immunoSEQ multiplex PCR, lists solely in-frame clones and lacks some. The top ten hold around 5% of the sample, which has some 150,000 clones, about 78% seen once. The sequencing used PBMCs, collected after 24 months of ibrutinib treatment. These receptors were collected from a human donor with chronic lymphocytic leukemia.

V gene TRBV29-1 combines with J gene TRBJ2-1; no reliable D call. Trimming removed 3 bases from V and 9 bases from J, with 6 bases in between. The CDR3 contains 10 residues. The germline V gene has CDR1 SQVTM and CDR2 ANQGSEA. The CDR3 is CSVEDGEQFF. CDR3 in DNA: TGCAGCGTTGAGGACGGTGAGCAGTTCTTC.

The sample holds one count of this clone. The chain is built from TRBV29-1 and TRBJ1-2, with no clear D. Germline V CDR1 and CDR2: SQVTM, ANQGSEA. The length of the CDR3 is 11 residues. V was clipped by 4 bases and J by 7 bases, with 10 bases between them. CDR3 protein: CSVVGVGGYTF. The CDR3 DNA reads as TGCAGCGTTGTCGGGGTTGGTGGCTACACCTTC.

This clone was recorded a few times. The CDR3 loop reads CASSMGTSGSPPYEQYF. In DNA form, the CDR3 reads TGTGCCAGTAGTATGGGCACTAGCGGGAGCCCCCCCTACGAGCAGTACTTC. This chain connects TRBV19 to TRBJ2-7; 11 nucleotides agree with TRBD2. Germline lookup yields CDR1 LNHDA and CDR2 SQIVND (reference sequence). The V and J ends lost 3 bases and 2 bases, in that order; junction bases with no gene match: 9. The CDR3 has 17 residues.

In its sample, this clone was seen once. The chain employs TRBV6-1 and TRBJ2-6, with D uncertain. The germline V and J ends were trimmed by 9 bases and 0 bases, with 12 bases remaining between them. This CDR3 has 15 residues. CDR1 MNHNS and CDR2 SASEGT come from the germline V gene. CDR3 sequence reads: CASGGKSSGANVLTF. The CDR3 DNA follows: TGTGCCAGTGGTGGGAAGAGCTCTGGGGCCAACGTCCTGACTTTC.

V and J are TRBV10-3 and TRBJ2-7; 12 bases are a match to TRBD2. CDR1 ENHRY and CDR2 SYGVKD come from the germline V gene. The length of the CDR3 is 16 residues. V dropped 10 bases and J dropped 7; count of bases not matched to a gene: 17. CDR3 amino acids: CATRPSGRAGGGEQYF. The DNA for the CDR3 is TGTGCCACCCGGCCTAGCGGGAGGGCAGGAGGGGGGGAGCAGTACTTC.

As to this clone: Other DNA sequences of this sample code for an identical CDR3. This chain links TRBV30 with TRBJ2-6; possible D gene TRBD1, 6 bases. Germline CDR1 and CDR2: GTSNPN and SVGIG (reference sequence). This CDR3 comprises 17 residues. This chain's CDR3 is CAARTRDTSSGANVLTF. The CDR3 DNA follows: TGTGCTGCCCGAACCCGGGACACCAGCTCTGGGGCCAACGTCCTGACTTTC.

The genes are TRBV5-4 and TRBJ2-6, with 9 bases lining up with TRBD2. The CDR3 is 18 amino acids. V lost 0 bases and J lost 0; bases outside the gene matches: 4. The germline CDR1 and CDR2 sequences are SGHNT and YYREEE (reference sequence). CDR3 sequence (DNA): TGTGCCAGCAGCTTGGGGCTAGCGGGGTACTCTGGGGCCAACGTCCTGACTTTC. Amino acids: CASSLGLAGYSGANVLTF.

This chain joins TRBV5-6 and TRBJ1-2; D is undetermined. V lost 0 bases and J 0 bases, leaving 9 bases between the germline ends. This CDR3 spans 15 amino acids. Germline CDR1 is SGHDT and CDR2 is YYEEEE. In DNA form, the CDR3 reads TGTGCCAGCAGCTTGGGACGGTGGACTAACTATGGCTACACCTTC. Amino acids: CASSLGRWTNYGYTF.

The count of this clone is one. V and J are TRBV2 and TRBJ1-5, with D unresolved. Germline CDR1 SNHLY, CDR2 FYNNEI. The germline V and J ends were trimmed by 6 bases and 5 bases, with 17 bases remaining between them. The CDR3 is 15 residues long. CDR3: CASSPRGQPDQPQHF. Here the CDR3 DNA reads TGTGCCAGCAGCCCCCGCGGGCAGCCTGATCAGCCCCAGCATTTT.

The chain carries TRBV27 and TRBJ1-4; D possibly corresponds to TRBD1 (5 bases). There are 15 residues in the CDR3. The germline V gene encodes CDR1 MNHEY and CDR2 SMNVEV (reference sequence). With 4 bases removed from V and 4 bases from J, the gap between germline ends came to 13 bases. The CDR3 coding sequence is TGTGCCAGCAGTTACGCGGGGCAGCGTAATGAAAAACTGTTTTTT. Protein product: CASSYAGQRNEKLFF.

The CDR3 sequence is CASSKGGRPNEQFF. The CDR3 DNA is TGTGCCAGCAGCAAAGGGGGACGCCCCAATGAGCAGTTCTTC. The chain employs TRBV21-1 and TRBJ2-1. TRBV21-1 is a recognized pseudogene. This CDR3 has 14 amino acids.

This clone has a count of ten or more. The rearrangement joins TRBV4-2 to TRBJ2-7; a possible D gene is TRBD2 (7 bases). V was trimmed by 3 bases and J by 0 bases, leaving 15 bases between them. CDR1 is LGHNA and CDR2 is YNFKEQ in the germline V gene. CDR3 length: 16 amino acids. CDR3 sequence: CASSQAAGAHSYEQYF. DNA for the CDR3: TGTGCCAGCAGCCAGGCGGCGGGGGCACACTCCTACGAGCAGTACTTC.

The CDR3 loop is CASTPGGGASDTQYF. CDR3 coding DNA: TGTGCCAGCACTCCTGGCGGGGGGGCATCAGATACGCAGTATTTT. This sequence joins TRBV6-1 and TRBJ2-3, with TRBD2 identical over 9 bases. CDR3 size: 15 residues. J was trimmed by 4 bases and V by 7 bases; bases with no gene match: 9. CDR1 is MNHNS, CDR2 SASEGT, per germline.

V and J are TRBV7-2 and TRBJ2-7; unclear D gene. Germline CDR1 reads SGHTA; CDR2 reads FQGNSA. V lost 5 bases, J lost 8 bases, and 13 bases lay in between. The CDR3 covers 12 residues. For the CDR3, the DNA is TGTGCCAGCAGCCGTGGGCCGGGCCAGCAGTACTTC. Amino acids: CASSRGPGQQYF.

The chain carries TRBV5-1 and TRBJ1-1; 7 bases line up with TRBD1. The CDR3 consists of 15 residues. J was trimmed by 3 bases and V by 3 bases; bases with no gene match: 8. Germline V gene lookup returns CDR1 SGHRS and CDR2 YFSETQ. CDR3 amino acids: CASSWIGQEHTEAFF. CDR3 nucleotide sequence: TGCGCCAGCAGCTGGATTGGACAGGAACACACTGAAGCTTTCTTT. Based on the CDR3 plus reference TRBV5-1 and TRBJ1-1, the full variable domain is KAGVTQTPRYLIKTRGQQVTLSCSPISGHRSVSWYQQTPGQGLQFLFEYFSETQRNKGNFPGRFSGRQFSNSRSEMNVSTLELGDSALYLCASSWIGQEHTEAFFGQGTRLTVV.

J is TRBJ1-1 and V is TRBV6-5; TRBD1 might be the D (5 bases). Germline CDR1 is MNHEY and CDR2 is SVGAGI. The V end lost 2 bases, the J end lost 4 bases, and 8 bases lay between the germline ends. The CDR3 totals 13 residues. The CDR3 sequence is CASSYGHLTEAFF. The CDR3 DNA reads as TGTGCCAGCAGTTACGGACACCTCACTGAAGCTTTCTTT.

The rearrangement links TRBV29-1 to TRBJ2-3; no reliable D call. V lost 3 bases, J lost 2 bases, and 6 bases lay in between. Germline V gives CDR1 SQVTM, CDR2 ANQGSEA. This CDR3 has 12 residues. The CDR3 spells CSVDRATDTQYF. The DNA for the CDR3 is TGCAGCGTTGACAGAGCCACAGATACGCAGTATTTT.

This clone was observed a single time. The chain uses TRBV11-3 and TRBJ2-5; 15 nucleotides agree with TRBD2. The CDR3 covers 17 residues. The junction had 5 bases not matched to a gene; V was cut back by 5 bases and J by 1 base. The germline V gene has CDR1 SGHNT and CDR2 YENEEA. CDR3 in DNA: TGTGCCAGCAGCCCCGGACTAGCGGGGGGGCCCCAAGAGACCCAGTACTTC. The encoded protein is CASSPGLAGGPQETQYF.

The chain carries TRBV30 and TRBJ1-2; the D is unclear. V shed 4 bases and J shed 4 bases, with 16 bases lying between them. CDR1 is GTSNPN, CDR2 SVGIG, per germline (reference sequence). The CDR3 is 14 amino acids. The DNA for the CDR3 is TGTGCCTGGAAGGCCGGGCGGCGCACCTATGGCTACACCTTC. This encodes CAWKAGRRTYGYTF.

This clone appeared a few times. The chain carries TRBV9 and TRBJ1-2, with D uncertain. The CDR3 sequence is 12 residues long. Germline V gene sequence: CDR1 SGDLS, CDR2 YYNGEE. V was cut by 0 bases and J by 8 bases, with 8 bases left in between. CDR3 sequence: CASSVDEGGYTF. CDR3 sequence (DNA): TGTGCCAGCAGCGTAGACGAAGGGGGCTACACCTTC.

The chain recombines TRBV7-2 with TRBJ2-1; no firm D call. The V gene's germline CDR1 is SGHTA and CDR2 FQGNSA. The V and J ends lost 4 bases and 10 bases respectively, with 2 bases between them. This CDR3 region has 9 residues. In DNA, the CDR3 is TGTGCCAGCAGCTGGGAGCAGTTCTTC. This sequence encodes CASSWEQFF.